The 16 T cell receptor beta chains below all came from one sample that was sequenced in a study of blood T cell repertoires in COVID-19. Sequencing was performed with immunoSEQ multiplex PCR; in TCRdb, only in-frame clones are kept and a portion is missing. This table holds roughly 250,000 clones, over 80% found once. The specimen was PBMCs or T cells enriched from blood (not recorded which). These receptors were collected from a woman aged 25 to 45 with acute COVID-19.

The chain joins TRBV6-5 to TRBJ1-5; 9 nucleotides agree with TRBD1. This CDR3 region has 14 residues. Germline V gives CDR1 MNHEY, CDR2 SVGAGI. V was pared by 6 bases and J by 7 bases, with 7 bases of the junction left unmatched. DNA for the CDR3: TGTGCCAGCAGCGACACAGGGGGCTGGCAGCCCCAGCATTTT. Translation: CASSDTGGWQPQHF.

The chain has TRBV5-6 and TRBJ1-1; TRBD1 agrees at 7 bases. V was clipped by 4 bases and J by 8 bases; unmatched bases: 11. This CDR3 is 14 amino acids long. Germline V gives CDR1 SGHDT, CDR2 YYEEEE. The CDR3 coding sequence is TGTGCCAGCAGCCCCGGGACAGTGACGGTGGAAGCTTTCTTT. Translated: CASSPGTVTVEAFF. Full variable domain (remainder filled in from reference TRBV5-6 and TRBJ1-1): DAGVTQSPTHLIKTRGQQVTLRCSPKSGHDTVSWYQQALGQGPQFIFQYYEEEERQRGNFPDRFSGHQFPNYSSELNVNALLLGDSALYLCASSPGTVTVEAFFGQGTRLTVV.

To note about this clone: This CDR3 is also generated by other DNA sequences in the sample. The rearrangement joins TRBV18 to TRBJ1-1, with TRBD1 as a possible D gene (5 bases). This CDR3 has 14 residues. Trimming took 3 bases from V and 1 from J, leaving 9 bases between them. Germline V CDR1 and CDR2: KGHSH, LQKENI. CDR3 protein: CASSPTGGNTEAFF. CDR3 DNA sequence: TGTGCCAGCTCACCGACGGGGGGGAACACTGAAGCTTTCTTT.

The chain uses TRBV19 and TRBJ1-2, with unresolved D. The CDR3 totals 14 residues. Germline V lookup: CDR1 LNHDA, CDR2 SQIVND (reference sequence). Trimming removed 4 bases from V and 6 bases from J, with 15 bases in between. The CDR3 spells CASSKGGILDGYTF. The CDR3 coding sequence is TGTGCCAGTAGTAAAGGAGGTATCCTGGATGGCTACACCTTC.

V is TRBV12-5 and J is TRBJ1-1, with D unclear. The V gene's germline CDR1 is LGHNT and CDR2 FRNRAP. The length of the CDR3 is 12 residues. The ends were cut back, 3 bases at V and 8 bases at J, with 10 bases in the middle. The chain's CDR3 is CASGLSRQEAFF. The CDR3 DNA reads TGTGCTAGTGGTTTAAGCAGGCAAGAAGCTTTCTTT.

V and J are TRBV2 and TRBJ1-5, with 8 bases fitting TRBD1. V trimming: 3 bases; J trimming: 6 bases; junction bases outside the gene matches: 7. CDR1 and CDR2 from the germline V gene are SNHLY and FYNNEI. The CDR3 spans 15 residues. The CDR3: CASSEQTGVGQPQHF. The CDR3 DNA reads TGTGCCAGCAGTGAGCAGACAGGGGTCGGTCAGCCCCAGCATTTT.

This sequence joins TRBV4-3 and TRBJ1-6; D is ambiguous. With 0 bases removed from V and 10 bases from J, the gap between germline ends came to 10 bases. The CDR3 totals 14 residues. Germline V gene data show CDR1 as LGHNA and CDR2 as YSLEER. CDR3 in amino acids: CASSQETGNSPLHF. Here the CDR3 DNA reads TGCGCCAGCAGCCAAGAGACGGGGAACTCACCCCTCCACTTT.

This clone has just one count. The CDR3 coding sequence is TGTGCCACCAGTGAGGGTGAGGACACTGAAGCTTTCTTT. Translated, it gives CATSEGEDTEAFF. This chain links TRBV24-1 with TRBJ1-1, with D uncertain. The CDR3 sequence is 13 residues long. V lost 4 bases and J 3 bases, leaving 8 bases between the germline ends. Germline loops: CDR1 KGHDR, CDR2 SFDVKD.

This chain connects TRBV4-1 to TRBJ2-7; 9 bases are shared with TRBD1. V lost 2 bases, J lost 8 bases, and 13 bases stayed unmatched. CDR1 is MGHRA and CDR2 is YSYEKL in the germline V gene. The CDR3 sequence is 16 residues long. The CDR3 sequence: CASSQPGRDRVRKQYF. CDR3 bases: TGCGCCAGCAGCCAACCAGGCCGGGACAGGGTCAGGAAGCAGTACTTC.

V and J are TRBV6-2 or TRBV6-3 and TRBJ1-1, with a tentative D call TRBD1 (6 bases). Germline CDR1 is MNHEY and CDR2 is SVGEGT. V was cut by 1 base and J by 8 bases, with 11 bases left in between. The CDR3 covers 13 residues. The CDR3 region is CASSYWDTLEAFF. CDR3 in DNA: TGTGCCAGCAGTTACTGGGACACCTTAGAAGCTTTCTTT.

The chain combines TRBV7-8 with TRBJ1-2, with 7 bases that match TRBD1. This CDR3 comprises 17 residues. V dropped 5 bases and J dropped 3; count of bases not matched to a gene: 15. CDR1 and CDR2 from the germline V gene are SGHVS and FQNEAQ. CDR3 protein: CASSPPRGDSAYYGYTF. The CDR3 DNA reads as TGTGCCAGCAGCCCTCCTAGGGGGGACAGCGCCTACTATGGCTACACCTTC.

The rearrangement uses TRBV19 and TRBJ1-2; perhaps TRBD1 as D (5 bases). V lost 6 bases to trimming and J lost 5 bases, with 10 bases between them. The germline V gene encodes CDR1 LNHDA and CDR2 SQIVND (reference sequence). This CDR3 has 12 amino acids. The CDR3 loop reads CASSGGFYGYTF. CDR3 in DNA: TGTGCCAGTAGCGGGGGATTTTATGGCTACACCTTC. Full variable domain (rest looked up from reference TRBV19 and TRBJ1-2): DGGITQSPKYLFRKEGQNVTLSCEQNLNHDAMYWYRQDPGQGLRLIYYSQIVNDFQKGDIAEGYSVSREKKESFPLTVTSAQKNPTAFYLCASSGGFYGYTFGSGTRLTVV.

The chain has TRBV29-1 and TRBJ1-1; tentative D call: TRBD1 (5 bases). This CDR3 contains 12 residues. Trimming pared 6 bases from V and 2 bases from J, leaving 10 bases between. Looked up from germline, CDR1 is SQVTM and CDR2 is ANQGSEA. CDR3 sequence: CSVTRGNTEAFF. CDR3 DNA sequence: TGCAGCGTGACTAGGGGAAACACTGAAGCTTTCTTT.

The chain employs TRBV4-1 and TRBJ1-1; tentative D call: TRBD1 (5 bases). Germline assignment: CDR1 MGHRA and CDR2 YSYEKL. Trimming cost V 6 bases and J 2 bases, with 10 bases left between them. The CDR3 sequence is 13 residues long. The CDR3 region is CASSPQENTEAFF. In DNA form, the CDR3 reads TGCGCCAGCAGTCCACAGGAAAACACTGAAGCTTTCTTT.

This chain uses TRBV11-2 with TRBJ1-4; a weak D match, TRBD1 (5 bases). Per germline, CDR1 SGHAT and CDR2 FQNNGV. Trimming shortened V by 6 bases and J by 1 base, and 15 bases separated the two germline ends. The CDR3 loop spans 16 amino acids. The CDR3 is CASSKGAGGTNEKLFF. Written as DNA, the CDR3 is TGTGCCAGCAGTAAAGGGGCAGGCGGAACTAATGAAAAACTGTTTTTT.

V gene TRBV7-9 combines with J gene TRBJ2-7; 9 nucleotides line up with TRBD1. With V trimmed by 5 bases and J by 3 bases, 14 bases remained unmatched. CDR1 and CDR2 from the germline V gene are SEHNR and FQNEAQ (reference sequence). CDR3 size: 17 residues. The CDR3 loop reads CASSRYLGDRAFYEQYF. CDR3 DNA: TGTGCCAGCAGCCGTTATCTCGGGGACAGGGCATTCTACGAGCAGTACTTC.